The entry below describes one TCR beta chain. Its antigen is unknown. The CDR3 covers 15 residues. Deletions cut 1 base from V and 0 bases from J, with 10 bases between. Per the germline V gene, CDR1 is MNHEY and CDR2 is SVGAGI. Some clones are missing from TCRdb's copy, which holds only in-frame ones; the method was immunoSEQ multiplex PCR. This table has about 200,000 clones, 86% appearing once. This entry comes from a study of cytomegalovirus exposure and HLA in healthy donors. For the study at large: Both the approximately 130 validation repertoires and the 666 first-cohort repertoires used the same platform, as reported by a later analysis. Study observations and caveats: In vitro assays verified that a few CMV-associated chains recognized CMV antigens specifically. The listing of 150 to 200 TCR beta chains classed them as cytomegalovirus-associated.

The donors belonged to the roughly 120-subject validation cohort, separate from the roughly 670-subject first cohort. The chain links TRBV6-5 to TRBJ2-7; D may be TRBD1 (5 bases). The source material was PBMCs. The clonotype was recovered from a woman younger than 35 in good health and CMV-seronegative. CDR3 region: CASSYFQGPSYEQYF. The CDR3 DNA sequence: TGTGCCAGCAGTTACTTCCAGGGTCCCTCCTACGAGCAGTACTTC.